This is a list of T cell receptor beta chains from one sample in a study of T-cell memory formation after mild COVID-19. TCRdb used MiXCR to reprocess the 5' RACE reads, holding one entry per CDR3 protein. The data hold approximately 300,000 distinct CDR3 sequences, with 15% observed a single time. The sample taken for sequencing was PBMCs or a T cell subset sorted from them (not recorded which). These receptors originate from a man aged 18-30 years who had mild COVID-19 (a few samples of this study predate the infection). Cell type and time point are not known. CDR3s include the opening cysteine and the closing phenylalanine or tryptophan. D genes are given only for firm matches. Clone size is not always given. Where it is, it says once, few, many or a class for expanded clones.

length,V,J,D,size,CDR3,DNA
18,TRBV4-3,TRBJ2-3,TRBD2,few,CASSQALGSGGGADTQYF,TGCGCCAGCAGCCAAGCCCTCGGGAGCGGGGGGGGCGCAGATACGCAGTATTTT
13,TRBV12-5,TRBJ2-1,NA,few,CASRGSSYNEQFF,TGTGCTAGTCGGGGGAGCTCCTACAATGAGCAGTTCTTC
13,TRBV20-1,TRBJ2-5,NA,NA,CSALLADRGTQYF,TGCAGTGCACTTTTAGCGGACCGGGGGACCCAGTACTTC
17,TRBV7-8,TRBJ2-5,TRBD2,few,CASSLMTSGASGETQYF,TGTGCCAGCAGCTTGATGACTAGCGGGGCCTCGGGGGAGACCCAGTACTTC
18,TRBV4-2,TRBJ1-1,TRBD1,NA,CASSQAVGTGGARTEAFF,TGTGCCAGCAGCCAAGCGGTCGGGACAGGGGGCGCGAGGACTGAAGCTTTCTTT
14,TRBV4-3,TRBJ1-2,TRBD1,NA,CASSRRQGAVGYTF,TGCGCCAGCAGCCGTAGACAGGGGGCTGTTGGCTACACCTTC
15,TRBV5-4,TRBJ2-6,NA,few,CASSLFSSGANVLTF,TGTGCCAGCAGCCTCTTCTCCTCTGGGGCCAACGTCCTGACTTTC
14,TRBV6-6,TRBJ1-1,NA,NA,CASWATGTGSGAFF,TGTGCCAGCTGGGCTACAGGGACTGGAAGTGGAGCTTTCTTT
12,TRBV18,TRBJ1-4,NA,few,CASSRRNEKLFF,TGTGCCAGCTCCCGACGGAATGAAAAACTGTTTTTT
15,TRBV4-3,TRBJ2-3,NA,many,CASSLEGMSTDTQYF,TGCGCCAGCAGCCTAGAGGGCATGAGCACAGATACGCAGTATTTT
12,TRBV20-1,TRBJ2-7,NA,NA,CSARDDVHEQYF,TGCAGTGCTAGAGATGACGTACACGAGCAGTACTTC
15,TRBV7-3,TRBJ2-1,TRBD2,NA,CASSLDSGGADEQFF,TGTGCCAGCAGCTTAGATAGCGGGGGGGCCGATGAGCAGTTCTTC
13,TRBV7-2,TRBJ1-1,TRBD1,few,CASSMDRGAEAFF,TGTGCCAGCAGCATGGACAGGGGCGCTGAAGCTTTCTTT
15,TRBV28,TRBJ2-7,TRBD1,NA,CASSSKTGGSYEQYF,TGTGCCAGCAGTTCTAAAACAGGGGGATCCTACGAGCAGTACTTC
14,TRBV7-2,TRBJ2-5,NA,many,CASSLLERWGTQYF,TGTGCCAGCAGCTTACTAGAGCGATGGGGGACCCAGTACTTC
14,TRBV20-1,TRBJ1-2,NA,NA,CSARVRTGIYGYTF,TGCAGTGCTAGGGTGCGGACGGGGATCTATGGCTACACCTTC
15,TRBV5-6,TRBJ1-2,NA,few,CASSLYGTNYYGYTF,TGTGCCAGCAGCTTATATGGGACAAACTACTATGGCTACACCTTC
15,TRBV12-3/TRBV12-4,TRBJ1-5,NA,NA,CASSLGGRDNQPQHF,TGTGCCAGCAGTTTAGGGGGGAGGGACAATCAGCCCCAGCATTTT
13,TRBV29-1,TRBJ1-2,NA,NA,CSVEGAANYGYTF,TGCAGCGTTGAAGGGGCAGCTAACTATGGCTACACCTTC
13,TRBV5-1,TRBJ2-3,TRBD1,NA,CASRTGALRTQYF,TGCGCCAGCAGGACAGGGGCCCTGCGGACGCAGTATTTT
15,TRBV6-5,TRBJ2-5,NA,NA,CASSSTGGFQETQYF,TGTGCCAGCAGCTCGACAGGAGGTTTCCAAGAGACCCAGTACTTC
14,TRBV6-5,TRBJ1-2,NA,NA,CASSDYNRVRGYTF,TGTGCCAGCAGTGACTACAACAGGGTCCGTGGCTACACCTTC
16,TRBV20-1,TRBJ2-3,TRBD1,few,CSPHPETGVDTDTQYF,TGCAGTCCCCACCCAGAGACAGGGGTCGACACAGATACGCAGTATTTT
16,TRBV7-2,TRBJ2-5,NA,few,CASSLGVGGTWETQYF,TGTGCCAGCAGCTTAGGAGTGGGGGGAACGTGGGAGACCCAGTACTTC
16,TRBV7-9,TRBJ2-3,NA,few,CASSLALAENTDTQYF,TGTGCCAGCAGCTTAGCGTTAGCGGAGAACACAGATACGCAGTATTTT
15,TRBV7-2,TRBJ2-5,NA,few,CASSPQYWSGETQYF,TGTGCCAGCAGCCCCCAATATTGGAGCGGAGAGACCCAGTACTTC
12,TRBV6-5,TRBJ2-5,NA,few,CASRDSKETQYF,TGTGCCAGCAGAGACAGTAAAGAGACCCAGTACTTC
14,TRBV6-4,TRBJ1-2,NA,few,CASAPDSQRGGYTF,TGTGCCAGCGCCCCGGACAGCCAGAGGGGCGGCTACACCTTC
13,TRBV12-3/TRBV12-4,TRBJ2-5,NA,few,CASSQTREETQYF,TGTGCCAGCAGCCAGACTAGGGAAGAGACCCAGTACTTC
15,TRBV15,TRBJ2-7,NA,many,CATSRSPGRSYEQYF,TGTGCCACCAGCAGATCTCCGGGACGCTCCTACGAGCAGTACTTC
13,TRBV6-2/TRBV6-3,TRBJ2-3,NA,NA,CASTSLRPDTQYF,TGTGCCAGCACTTCCCTAAGGCCAGATACGCAGTATTTT
19,TRBV2,TRBJ2-3,TRBD2,NA,CASTSRTSGGPTTFNTQYF,TGTGCCAGCACGAGCAGGACTAGCGGGGGCCCTACAACCTTCAATACGCAGTATTTT
15,TRBV18,TRBJ2-1,NA,NA,CASSLYRVAPFEQFF,TGTGCCAGCTCACTCTACAGGGTAGCTCCCTTTGAGCAGTTCTTC
15,TRBV6-5,TRBJ1-1,NA,NA,CASSYYQGIGTEAFF,TGTGCCAGCAGTTACTATCAGGGCATAGGGACTGAAGCTTTCTTT
13,TRBV6-5,TRBJ1-3,NA,NA,CASSRFSGNTIYF,TGTGCCAGCAGTCGTTTCTCTGGAAACACCATATATTTT
15,TRBV6-5,TRBJ1-1,NA,few,CASSYSPDGVTEAFF,TGTGCCAGCAGTTACTCCCCGGATGGGGTCACTGAAGCTTTCTTT